This T cell receptor (beta chain) is from a study of cytomegalovirus exposure and HLA in healthy donors. Regarding the study as a whole: Highly shared variants forming one cluster were likely a sequencing artifact.

With regard to this clone: Its antigen is unidentified.

CDR1 is LGHNA and CDR2 is YSLEER in the germline V gene. The CDR3 has 15 amino acids. V gave up 3 bases and J gave up 1 base, with 10 bases separating them. Primers included in the PCR were 60 Vbeta and 13 Jbeta primers. Sequencing was performed with immunoSEQ multiplex PCR; in TCRdb, only in-frame clones are kept and a portion is missing. The repertoire table contains roughly 140,000 clones. The chain links TRBV4-3 to TRBJ1-5; D is possibly TRBD1 (6 bases). Sequencing input: PBMCs. The TCR originated in a male donor in good health and CMV-seronegative. In nucleotides, the CDR3 is TGCGCCAGCAGCCAGGACAGATTAAGCAATCAGCCCCAGCATTTT. It is translated as CASSQDRLSNQPQHF.